The 28 T cell receptor beta chains below were found in one sample sequenced in a study of blood T cell repertoires in COVID-19. Sequencing was performed with immunoSEQ multiplex PCR; in TCRdb, only in-frame clones are kept and a portion is missing. The sample has approximately 96,000 clones, 85% to 95% seen once; the top ten hold roughly 1.7%. Input material: peripheral blood. The receptor source for this set is a man in his sixties with acute or convalescent COVID-19.

As DNA, the CDR3 is TGTGCCAGCAGTTTGAGGCCATCACTCTATGGCTACACCTTC. Translated: CASSLRPSLYGYTF. V gene TRBV6-2 or TRBV6-3 combines with J gene TRBJ1-2; D remains ambiguous. CDR3 length: 14 amino acids. With 4 bases removed from V and 4 bases from J, the gap between germline ends came to 13 bases. The germline gives CDR1 MNHEY, CDR2 SVGEGT.

The rearrangement uses TRBV5-1 and TRBJ2-7; D may be TRBD1 (6 bases). V shed 4 bases and J shed 1 base, with 12 bases lying between them. This CDR3 spans 14 amino acids. The V gene's germline CDR1 is SGHRS and CDR2 YFSETQ. The CDR3 sequence: CASSQTRGSYEQYF. CDR3 nucleotide sequence: TGCGCCAGCAGCCAGACCAGGGGATCCTACGAGCAGTACTTC.

The V call is TRBV14, the J call TRBJ1-1; D remains ambiguous. Germline lookup yields CDR1 SGHDN and CDR2 FVKESK. V was shortened by 3 bases and J by 3 bases, with 11 bases between the two germline ends. This CDR3 has 14 residues. This chain's CDR3 is CASSHASGYTEAFF. Here the CDR3 DNA reads TGTGCCAGCAGCCACGCCTCAGGCTACACTGAAGCTTTCTTT. The entire variable domain, with the rest obtained from reference TRBV14 and TRBJ1-1, is as follows: EAGVTQFPSHSVIEKGQTVTLRCDPISGHDNLYWYRRVMGKEIKFLLHFVKESKQDESGMPNNRFLAERTGGTYSTLKVQPAELEDSGVYFCASSHASGYTEAFFGQGTRLTVV.

The chain recombines TRBV6-5 with TRBJ1-6; TRBD1 agrees at 7 bases. From germline, CDR1 is MNHEY and CDR2 SVGAGI. J lost 7 bases, V lost 4 bases, and 10 bases had no gene match. There are 16 residues in the CDR3. The DNA for the CDR3 is TGTGCCAGCAGTTCCGAGACCGGGACAGAAAATTCACCCCTCCACTTT. Translating gives CASSSETGTENSPLHF.

The chain employs TRBV19 and TRBJ1-5; no clear D gene. From germline, CDR1 is LNHDA and CDR2 SQIVND (reference sequence). The CDR3 length is 13 residues. The V and J ends lost 4 bases and 4 bases respectively, with 8 bases between them. CDR3: CASSTRGNQPQHF. The CDR3 nucleotides read TGTGCCAGTAGTACAAGAGGAAATCAGCCCCAGCATTTT.

The V and J genes are TRBV5-8 and TRBJ1-5, with D possibly matching TRBD1 (5 bases). The CDR3 sequence is 13 residues long. Per the germline V gene, CDR1 is SGHTS and CDR2 is YDEGEE. With 4 bases removed from V and 7 bases from J, the gap between germline ends came to 12 bases. The CDR3 DNA follows: TGTGCCAGCAGCCCTCGTAGGGGCCAGCCCCAGCATTTT. Its translation: CASSPRRGQPQHF.

This clone was observed a single time. The chain recombines TRBV2 with TRBJ1-1; D is possibly TRBD1 (6 bases). This CDR3 has 13 residues. Trimming took off 4 bases at V and 4 bases at J, with 10 bases between the two ends. Germline V lookup: CDR1 SNHLY, CDR2 FYNNEI. Here the CDR3 reads CASSGQAGTEAFF. Here the CDR3 DNA reads TGTGCCAGCAGTGGACAGGCGGGCACTGAAGCTTTCTTT.

This sequence joins TRBV29-1 and TRBJ2-1; D possibly corresponds to TRBD1 (5 bases). Germline assignment: CDR1 SQVTM and CDR2 ANQGSEA. V was trimmed by 1 base and J by 0 bases, leaving 13 bases between them. The CDR3 is made up of 16 amino acids. CDR3 nucleotide sequence: TGCAGCGTTGAAGGTCCCCGACAGAGCTCCTACAATGAGCAGTTCTTC. Translated, it gives CSVEGPRQSSYNEQFF.

This chain links TRBV7-2 with TRBJ2-7; D call uncertain. The CDR3 totals 14 residues. The ends were cut back, 5 bases at V and 3 bases at J, with 14 bases in the middle. Germline assignment: CDR1 SGHTA and CDR2 FQGNSA. CDR3 protein: CASSPLPRYYEQYF. The CDR3 DNA follows: TGTGCCAGCAGCCCGTTACCGAGATACTACGAGCAGTACTTC.

The J gene is TRBJ1-4, the V gene TRBV5-1; no clear D gene. Germline CDR1 SGHRS, CDR2 YFSETQ. The CDR3 is made up of 17 amino acids. Between the trimmed V and J ends, which lost 3 bases and 3 bases, there was a span of 18 bases. This CDR3 reads CASSSLGGPEANEKLFF. The CDR3 DNA sequence: TGCGCCAGCAGCTCCCTCGGCGGGCCGGAGGCTAATGAAAAACTGTTTTTT.

The J gene is TRBJ2-7, the V gene TRBV7-8; perhaps TRBD1 as D (6 bases). Per the germline V gene, CDR1 is SGHVS and CDR2 is FQNEAQ. This CDR3 spans 14 amino acids. V was clipped by 5 bases and J by 3 bases, with 14 bases between them. The CDR3 region has the DNA TGTGCCAGCAGCAACAGGGATTTGGTCTACGAGCAGTACTTC. Encoded protein: CASSNRDLVYEQYF.

The CDR3 coding sequence is TGTGCCAGCAGCTCCCCGATGGGGAGGGATTCACCCCTCCACTTT. It yields the protein CASSSPMGRDSPLHF. The chain couples TRBV9 to TRBJ1-6; D remains ambiguous. Germline CDR1 SGDLS, CDR2 YYNGEE. V dropped 4 bases and J dropped 8 bases, with 16 bases sitting between them. The CDR3 is 15 residues long.

This chain joins TRBV30 and TRBJ2-5, with a tentative D call TRBD2 (5 bases). From germline, CDR1 is GTSNPN and CDR2 SVGIG (reference sequence). V was trimmed by 3 bases and J by 5 bases, leaving 10 bases between them. CDR3 length: 12 amino acids. CDR3 coding DNA: TGTGCCTGGAGGGAGGAAGGGGAGACCCAGTACTTC. Translated: CAWREEGETQYF.

DNA of the CDR3: TGTGCCAGCAGCTCGCAAGCGGGAGGGTACCGAGATACGCAGTATTTT. This translates into CASSSQAGGYRDTQYF. The J gene is TRBJ2-3, the V gene TRBV7-3; 10 positions match TRBD2. The CDR3 covers 16 residues. Germline assignment: CDR1 SGHTA and CDR2 FQGTGA. V lost 4 bases to trimming and J lost 5 bases; unmatched junction nucleotides: 9.

The chain has TRBV16 and TRBJ2-3; D is undetermined. Trimming cost V 7 bases and J 1 base, with 9 bases left between them. The germline V gene encodes CDR1 KGHSY and CDR2 FQNENV. The CDR3 is made up of 13 amino acids. CDR3 sequence (DNA): TGTGCCAGCAACCCAATAGGCACAGATACGCAGTATTTT. Translation: CASNPIGTDTQYF.

The chain recombines TRBV7-9 with TRBJ1-1; D not resolved. V dropped 3 bases and J dropped 0 bases, with 5 bases sitting between them. The CDR3 length is 13 residues. Germline V CDR1 and CDR2: SEHNR, FQNEAQ (reference sequence). The DNA of the CDR3 is TGTGCCAGCAGCTTTCCAATGAACACTGAAGCTTTCTTT. Its translation: CASSFPMNTEAFF.

The chain is built from TRBV28 and TRBJ1-1; maybe TRBD1 (5 bases). The V end was cut by 5 bases, the J end by 1 base, with 14 bases between. This CDR3 contains 15 residues. CDR1 MDHEN and CDR2 SYDVKM come from the germline V gene. This CDR3 reads CASSTPTDTNTEAFF. The CDR3 region has the DNA TGTGCCAGCAGTACCCCGACAGACACGAACACTGAAGCTTTCTTT.

In this sample, this clone turned up a few times. The V and J genes are TRBV4-1 and TRBJ2-5, with 10 bases aligning to TRBD1. Germline V gene data show CDR1 as MGHRA and CDR2 as YSYEKL. CDR3 length equals 15 residues. V shed 3 bases and J 5 bases; nucleotides not matched to a gene: 6. CDR3 bases: TGCGCCAGCAGCCAGAGTCCGGGACAGGGGGAGACCCAGTACTTC. This sequence encodes CASSQSPGQGETQYF.

The rearrangement uses TRBV6-5 and TRBJ1-2; TRBD1 matches at 9 bases. This CDR3 is built from 14 residues. The V segment lost 6 bases and the J segment 6 bases; nucleotides outside the gene matches: 8. Germline V gives CDR1 MNHEY, CDR2 SVGAGI. The CDR3 loop reads CASRPPGQGNGYTF. The CDR3, as DNA: TGTGCCAGCAGACCGCCGGGACAGGGAAATGGCTACACCTTC.

This clone was detected only a few times. This chain joins TRBV28 and TRBJ1-2, with D maybe TRBD1 (6 bases). V was clipped by 6 bases and J by 5 bases, with 19 bases between them. Germline values: CDR1 MDHEN, CDR2 SYDVKM. The CDR3 totals 15 residues. The DNA of the CDR3 is TGTGCCAGCAGGGCGGGGGGCGGCTACCTATATGGCTACACCTTC. Its protein product is CASRAGGGYLYGYTF.

This chain connects TRBV18 to TRBJ1-3; D is uncertain. Germline lookup yields CDR1 KGHSH and CDR2 LQKENI. V lost 2 bases to trimming and J lost 2 bases, with 13 bases between them. The length of the CDR3 is 16 residues. In DNA, the CDR3 is TGTGCCAGCTCACCAGCACAGCTGACCGCTGGAAACACCATATATTTT. This codes for CASSPAQLTAGNTIYF.

The chain recombines TRBV30 with TRBJ1-5; weak D call: TRBD1 (5 bases). Trimming removed 5 bases at V and 5 bases at J, with 13 bases between. CDR1 is GTSNPN, CDR2 SVGIG, per germline (reference sequence). The CDR3 runs to 13 residues. The CDR3 DNA reads TGTGCCTGGGCCCGCAGGGTAGATCAGCCCCAGCATTTT. Its translation: CAWARRVDQPQHF.

The V gene is TRBV7-9, the J gene TRBJ2-7; a possible D gene is TRBD1 (6 bases). Germline lookup yields CDR1 SEHNR and CDR2 FQNEAQ (reference sequence). The CDR3 contains 15 residues. Trimming cost V 5 bases and J 1 base, with 15 bases left between them. The CDR3 here is CASSPRAGESYEQYF. The DNA of the CDR3 is TGTGCCAGCAGCCCCCGGGCAGGGGAGTCCTACGAGCAGTACTTC.

This clone has just a few counts. V and J are TRBV9 and TRBJ1-4; TRBD1 matches 8 bases. CDR1 is SGDLS, CDR2 YYNGEE, per germline. This CDR3 spans 14 amino acids. The ends lost 0 bases at V and 5 bases at J; junction bases unmatched: 0. The DNA for the CDR3 is TGTGCCAGCAGCGTAGGACAGGGGAATGAAAAACTGTTTTTT. This translates into CASSVGQGNEKLFF.

The gene calls are TRBV7-9 and TRBJ1-6; a weak D match, TRBD1 (5 bases). CDR1 and CDR2 from the germline V gene are SEHNR and FQNEAQ (reference sequence). Trimming removed 6 bases from V and 7 bases from J, with 10 bases in between. This CDR3 has 13 residues. CDR3 nucleotide sequence: TGTGCCAGCAGGCCGGGGGGGAATTCACCCCTCCACTTT. Translation gives CASRPGGNSPLHF.

This clone showed up just once. J is TRBJ2-1 and V is TRBV6-6; D is possibly TRBD1 (6 bases). The V end lost 5 bases, the J end lost 2 bases, and 10 bases lay between the germline ends. The germline V gene has CDR1 MNHNY and CDR2 SVGAGI (reference sequence). This CDR3 is 14 amino acids long. CDR3 sequence reads: CASSPGTTYNEQFF. The CDR3 nucleotides are TGTGCCAGCAGTCCCGGGACAACCTACAATGAGCAGTTCTTC.

The V gene is TRBV11-2, the J gene TRBJ2-7; no clear D gene. Deletions cut 2 bases from V and 3 bases from J, with 5 bases between. Germline V gene lookup returns CDR1 SGHAT and CDR2 FQNNGV. The CDR3 is 12 amino acids. DNA for the CDR3: TGTGCCAGCAGCTTACTTAGCTACGAGCAGTACTTC. Encoded protein: CASSLLSYEQYF.

The V call is TRBV7-9, the J call TRBJ1-5; TRBD1 aligns across 8 bases. Trimming took 5 bases from V and 0 from J; bases not matched to a gene: 3. The CDR3 is 15 amino acids. Germline-derived CDR1 and CDR2 are SEHNR and FQNEAQ (reference sequence). The CDR3 loop is CASSTTGGSNQPQHF. The CDR3 DNA sequence: TGTGCCAGCAGCACTACAGGGGGTAGCAATCAGCCCCAGCATTTT.